The table lists the clone carrying this T cell receptor (beta chain) with a count of one. What it binds is unknown. This sample is drawn from a study of tumor-infiltrating lymphocytes in primary liver carcinoma. Findings and limits, study-wide: Only about 7.5-24% of top clones appeared in all five tumor regions.

Total RNA amounting to roughly 450 ng was the source from which TCR beta cDNA was made with a constant-region primer. TCR beta libraries came from three nested multiplex PCR rounds using slightly modified ARM-PCR. It was with TRBV1-TRBV30 forward primers and a C-beta reverse primer that the first two PCR rounds were run, at around 10 cycles each. TCRdb re-called the multiplex PCR reads through MiXCR, storing one row per CDR3 protein. The sample holds around 80,000 distinct CDR3 sequences, 55% to 85% seen once. V was clipped by 7 bases and J by 8 bases, with 12 bases between them. The CDR3 is made up of 12 amino acids. Looked up from germline, CDR1 is SGHAT and CDR2 is FQNNGV. Taking about 20-31 mg of unsorted bulk tissue, the authors co-extracted RNA and DNA. Among the patients, all had chronic HBV infection and none had been treated.

The sample taken for sequencing was liver tumor tissue from sampling region 1. The sample's subset: tumor region T1, superior pole. The chain carries TRBV11-2 and TRBJ2-1, with D perhaps given as TRBD1 or TRBD2 (5 bases each). The TCR originated in a man between 40 and 49 years old with primary liver carcinoma and hepatitis B virus infection. The CDR3: CASNPRGDEQFF. As DNA, the CDR3 is TGTGCCAGCAACCCACGGGGCGATGAGCAGTTCTTC.